Listed below are T cell receptor beta chains from one sample, sequenced in a study of control samples from healthy donors and cancer patients. Produced via immunoSEQ multiplex PCR; TCRdb's table is partial and in-frame only. Of about 150,000 clones in the sample, 89% are singletons; the top ten hold 4.9%. Sequencing was performed on blood. The source of these receptors is a man younger than 40 in good health. CDR3s include the opening cysteine and the closing phenylalanine or tryptophan. Each record gives: V gene, J gene, D gene, clone size, CDR3 DNA, CDR3 protein. D genes are given only for firm matches. Rows give clone size only sometimes, using once, few, many, or a class for an expanded clone.

TRBV6-6	TRBJ2-3	TRBD1	.	TGTGCCAGCAGTATCCGGGACAGAACAGATACGCAGTATTTT	CASSIRDRTDTQYF
TRBV30	TRBJ2-7	.	.	TGTGCCTGGTCCTCCGGTTCCTACGAGCAGTACTTC	CAWSSGSYEQYF
TRBV7-6	TRBJ1-1	.	once	TGTGCCAGCAGCTTAGTAGGGTCTGAAGCTGAAGCTTTCTTT	CASSLVGSEAEAFF
TRBV10-3	TRBJ2-7	.	.	TGTGCCATCAGTGAGTCGACGGCAGCCTACGAGCAGTACTTC	CAISESTAAYEQYF
TRBV5-8	TRBJ2-3	.	.	TGTGCCAGCAGCTTGCGTAACAGGGCGAGGGCAGATACGCAGTATTTT	CASSLRNRARADTQYF
TRBV3-1/TRBV3-2	TRBJ1-5	.	.	TGTGCCAGCAGCCAAGCGGCAGGGCATCAGCCCCAGCATTTT	CASSQAAGHQPQHF
TRBV28	TRBJ2-2	TRBD2	many	TGTGCCAGCAGTTTTGGCGGGGGGGCGTCCGGGGAGCTGTTTTTT	CASSFGGGASGELFF
TRBV27	TRBJ1-2	.	.	TGTGCCAGCAGTTTGAGGGGTTTAGGGGGCTATGGCTACACCTTC	CASSLRGLGGYGYTF
TRBV9	TRBJ2-3	.	.	TGTGCCAGCAGCGTAGCCCTAAACACAGATACGCAGTATTTT	CASSVALNTDTQYF
TRBV9	TRBJ2-3	.	once	TGTGCCAGCAGCTTGACGGACCCCACAGATACGCAGTATTTT	CASSLTDPTDTQYF
TRBV13	TRBJ2-2	TRBD2	.	TGTGCCAGCAGCCCCGGGACTAGCGGGCCGAACACCGGGGAGCTGTTTTTT	CASSPGTSGPNTGELFF
TRBV7-6	TRBJ2-3	.	.	TGTGCCAGCAGCTTAGTAGGAGGCCGATCTAGCACAGATACGCAGTATTTT	CASSLVGGRSSTDTQYF
TRBV6-6	TRBJ2-5	.	few	TGTGCCAGCAGTTACTCGAACAGGGAAGAGACCCAGTACTTC	CASSYSNREETQYF
TRBV11-3	TRBJ2-3	.	.	TGTGCCAGCAGCCCTTTCCCCACAGATACGCAGTATTTT	CASSPFPTDTQYF
TRBV7-2	TRBJ2-1	.	once	TGTGCCAGCATAGGTCTTGGGGGGGCCTTGGATGAGCAGTTCTTC	CASIGLGGALDEQFF
TRBV19	TRBJ1-5	TRBD1	.	TGTGCCAGTAGCCCAGGGGGGCGCTATCAGCCCCAGCATTTT	CASSPGGRYQPQHF
TRBV2	TRBJ2-7	.	.	TGTGCCAGCAGCCCGGGACGTCTCGAGCAGTACTTC	CASSPGRLEQYF
TRBV30	TRBJ1-5	.	.	TGTGCCTGGAGTTTGGGACCGAACAATCAGCCCCAGCATTTT	CAWSLGPNNQPQHF
TRBV13	TRBJ2-2	.	.	TGTGCCAGCAGTCAGGGGGGGAAGGCCGGGGAGCTGTTTTTT	CASSQGGKAGELFF
TRBV5-1	TRBJ2-5	TRBD1	.	TGCGCCAGCAGCTTGGGGGACAGGCAGGAGACCCAGTACTTC	CASSLGDRQETQYF
TRBV24-1	TRBJ2-1	TRBD2	.	TGTGCCACCAGTGATCCCAACCCGACTAGCGGGGGGAACAATGAGCAGTTCTTC	CATSDPNPTSGGNNEQFF
TRBV10-1	TRBJ1-6	.	.	TGCGCCAGCAGTCGAGAGAAATGGACGGGGAATTCACCCCTCCACTTT	CASSREKWTGNSPLHF
TRBV30	TRBJ1-5	.	.	TGTGCCTGGAGTGTAGGGTCGGGAGGGAGCGCCAGCAATCAGCCCCAGCATTTT	CAWSVGSGGSASNQPQHF
TRBV18	TRBJ2-1	.	.	TGTGCCAGCTCACCGGCGACAGTTTACAATGAGCAGTTCTTC	CASSPATVYNEQFF
TRBV11-2	TRBJ1-4	TRBD1	once	TGTGCCAGCAGCCCAAGGACAGGGATAGTTCCCTTGAATGAAAAACTGTTTTTT	CASSPRTGIVPLNEKLFF
TRBV12-2	TRBJ2-1	.	.	TGTGCAAGTCGCTATCCAGGGGGTCGCTTCAATGAGCAGTTCTTC	CASRYPGGRFNEQFF
TRBV14	TRBJ2-5	.	.	TGTGCCAGCAGCCAGCGTCGTCCAGCCGGGGAGACCCAGTACTTC	CASSQRRPAGETQYF
TRBV19	TRBJ1-3	.	.	TGTGCCAGTAGTACACAGGGTTCTGGAAACACCATATATTTT	CASSTQGSGNTIYF
TRBV11-2	TRBJ1-3	TRBD1	few	TGTGCCAGCAGCTCAATAGGAGGGGGCTCTCGAAACACCATATATTTT	CASSSIGGGSRNTIYF
TRBV19	TRBJ2-7	.	.	TGTGCCAGTAGTATCGGTCGGGGGTACGAGCAGTACTTC	CASSIGRGYEQYF
TRBV4-1	TRBJ1-6	TRBD1	.	TGCGCCAGCAGCCCGGGACAGGGGGTGTCGTATAATTCACCCCTCCACTTT	CASSPGQGVSYNSPLHF
TRBV4-3	TRBJ2-3	.	.	TGCGCCAGCAGCCAAAGTCTCCGGAGACTAAGCACAGATACGCAGTATTTT	CASSQSLRRLSTDTQYF
TRBV7-2	TRBJ2-1	TRBD2	.	TGTGCCAGCAGCTCCCTACTCATCGCGGGGGTGTCAAAGGACAATGAGCAGTTCTTC	CASSSLLIAGVSKDNEQFF
TRBV29-1	TRBJ2-5	TRBD1	once	TGCAGCGCAGGGGGCCAAGAGACCCAGTACTTC	CSAGGQETQYF
TRBV7-2	TRBJ1-6	TRBD1	.	TGTGCCAGCAGCCCTGAGACAGGGTACTCACCCCTCCACTTT	CASSPETGYSPLHF
TRBV9	TRBJ2-3	TRBD2	.	TGTGCCAGCAGCGTAGCCGGGACTAGCGGACTAGATACGCAGTATTTT	CASSVAGTSGLDTQYF
TRBV30	TRBJ2-7	.	.	TGTGCCTGGAGCTCCCTCTACGAGCAGTACTTC	CAWSSLYEQYF
TRBV6-4	TRBJ2-3	.	few	TGTGCCAGCAGTGACTCGGGGAGCTCTAGCACAGATACGCAGTATTTT	CASSDSGSSSTDTQYF
TRBV4-2	TRBJ1-6	TRBD1	.	TGTGCCAGCAGCCAAGATCAGGGGGCGAATTCACCCCTCCACTTT	CASSQDQGANSPLHF
TRBV19	TRBJ2-3	TRBD2	.	TGTGCCAGTAGTATAGGGCTAGCGGAGGGAGATACGCAGTATTTT	CASSIGLAEGDTQYF
TRBV3-1/TRBV3-2	TRBJ2-5	.	.	TGTGCCAGCAGTCCCGGGACGGCGAATCGGGAGACCCAGTACTTC	CASSPGTANRETQYF
TRBV14	TRBJ1-6	.	.	TGTGCCAGCAGCCAAGATCATAATTCACCCCTCCACTTT	CASSQDHNSPLHF
TRBV6-5	TRBJ1-5	.	.	TGTGCCAGCAGCTCCCGGGGGGGGGCCCAGCATTTT	CASSSRGGAQHF